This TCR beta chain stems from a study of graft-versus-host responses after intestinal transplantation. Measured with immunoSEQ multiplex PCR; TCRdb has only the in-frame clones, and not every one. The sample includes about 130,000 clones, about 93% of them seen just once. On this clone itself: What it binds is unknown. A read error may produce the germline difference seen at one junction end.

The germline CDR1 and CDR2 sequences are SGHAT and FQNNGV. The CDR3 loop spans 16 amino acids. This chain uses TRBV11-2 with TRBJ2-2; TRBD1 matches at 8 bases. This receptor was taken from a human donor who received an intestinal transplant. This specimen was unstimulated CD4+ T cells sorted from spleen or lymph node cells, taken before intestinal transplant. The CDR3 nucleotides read TGTGCCAGCAGCTTAGATCTGGACAGGGAACACCGGGGAGCTGTTTTT. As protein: CASSLDLDREHRGAVF.